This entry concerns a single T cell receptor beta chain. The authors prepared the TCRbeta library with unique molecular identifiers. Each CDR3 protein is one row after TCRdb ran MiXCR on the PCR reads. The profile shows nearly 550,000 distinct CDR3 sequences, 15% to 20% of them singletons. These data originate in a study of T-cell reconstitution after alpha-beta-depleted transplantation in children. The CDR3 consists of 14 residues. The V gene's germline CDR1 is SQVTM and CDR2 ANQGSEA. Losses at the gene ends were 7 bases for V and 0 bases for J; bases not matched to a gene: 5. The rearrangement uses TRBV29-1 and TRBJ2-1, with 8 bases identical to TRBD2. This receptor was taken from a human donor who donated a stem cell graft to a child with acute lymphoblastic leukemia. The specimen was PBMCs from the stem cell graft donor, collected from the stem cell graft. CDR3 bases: TGCAGCGGGCAGACTAGCGCCTCCTACAATGAGCAGTTCTTC. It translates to CSGQTSASYNEQFF.